This TCR beta chain was profiled in a study of blood T cell repertoires in COVID-19. This table comes from immunoSEQ multiplex PCR, and its TCRdb copy is limited to in-frame clones, with some not included. The sample includes approximately 94,000 clones, 85% to 90% of them seen just once. Losses at the gene ends were 6 bases for V and 1 base for J; bases not matched to a gene: 1. The CDR3 is 13 residues long. Per the germline V gene, CDR1 is SGHTA and CDR2 is FQGTGA. Sample: peripheral blood. The clonotype originates from a woman aged 80 or over with active COVID-19. This chain joins TRBV7-3 and TRBJ1-1, with 8 bases fitting TRBD1. This chain's CDR3 is CASRGTGNTEAFF. As DNA, the CDR3 is TGTGCCAGCAGAGGGACAGGGAACACTGAAGCTTTCTTT.